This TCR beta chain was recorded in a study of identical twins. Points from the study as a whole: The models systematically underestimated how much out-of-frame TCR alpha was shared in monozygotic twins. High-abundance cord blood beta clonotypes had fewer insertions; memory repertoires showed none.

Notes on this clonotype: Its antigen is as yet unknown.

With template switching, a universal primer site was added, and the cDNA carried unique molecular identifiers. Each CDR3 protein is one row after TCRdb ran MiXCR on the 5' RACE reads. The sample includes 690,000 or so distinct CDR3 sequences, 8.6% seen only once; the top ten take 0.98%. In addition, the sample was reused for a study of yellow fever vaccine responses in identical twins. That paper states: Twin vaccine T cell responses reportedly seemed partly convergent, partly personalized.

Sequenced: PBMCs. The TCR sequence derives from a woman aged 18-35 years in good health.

CDR3 protein: CASSWGTSGGNEQYF. The CDR3 DNA sequence: TGTGCCAGCAGCTGGGGGACTAGCGGGGGTAACGAGCAGTACTTC. The V gene is TRBV7-9, the J gene TRBJ2-7; 14 bases align to TRBD2. Germline V gene sequence: CDR1 SEHNR, CDR2 FQNEAQ (reference sequence). The CDR3 is made up of 15 amino acids. Trimming at V came to 4 bases and at J to 5 bases, leaving 4 bases not matched to a gene.